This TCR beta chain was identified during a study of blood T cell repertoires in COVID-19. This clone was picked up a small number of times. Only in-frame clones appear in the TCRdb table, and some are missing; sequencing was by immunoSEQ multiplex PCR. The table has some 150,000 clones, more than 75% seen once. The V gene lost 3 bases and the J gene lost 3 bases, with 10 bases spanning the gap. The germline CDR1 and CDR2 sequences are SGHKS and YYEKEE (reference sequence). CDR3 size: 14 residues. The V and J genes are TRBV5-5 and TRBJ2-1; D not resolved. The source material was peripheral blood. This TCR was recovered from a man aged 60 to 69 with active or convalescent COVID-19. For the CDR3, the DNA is TGTGCCAGCAGCTCTGAAGGAGTCTACAATGAGCAGTTCTTC. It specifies CASSSEGVYNEQFF.